This TCR beta chain was sequenced during a study of shared clonotypes between healthy human individuals. Concerning this clone: Its antigen is unknown.

Study-wide results and caveats: About 5% was the fraction of naive CD4 clonotypes found shared across a few donors.

TCRdb keeps only in-frame clones here, not all; method: immunoSEQ multiplex PCR. The data show around 1.6 million clones, roughly 98% seen once. CDR1 is SGHTA, CDR2 FQGNSA, per germline. The length of the CDR3 is 14 residues. V trimming: 5 bases; J trimming: 4 bases; junction bases outside the gene matches: 2. The chain links TRBV7-2 to TRBJ2-3; 11 bases match TRBD1. The source is a man aged 25 to 45 in good health. The sequenced sample consisted of naive CD4+ T cells sorted from blood. Described subset: CD45RA+ positively selected. The CDR3 loop is CASSRDRGADTQYF. The DNA of the CDR3 is TGTGCCAGCAGCCGGGACAGGGGGGCAGATACGCAGTATTTT.